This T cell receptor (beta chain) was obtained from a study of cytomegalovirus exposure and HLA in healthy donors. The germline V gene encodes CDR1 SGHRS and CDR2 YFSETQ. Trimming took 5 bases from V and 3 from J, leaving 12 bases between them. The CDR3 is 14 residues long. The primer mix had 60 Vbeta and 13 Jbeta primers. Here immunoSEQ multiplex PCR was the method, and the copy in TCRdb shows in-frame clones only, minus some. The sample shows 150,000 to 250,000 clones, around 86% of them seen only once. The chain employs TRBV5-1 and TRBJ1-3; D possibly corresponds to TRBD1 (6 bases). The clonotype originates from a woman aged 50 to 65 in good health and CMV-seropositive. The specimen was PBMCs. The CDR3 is CASRPGVDGNTIYF. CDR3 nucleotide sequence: TGCGCCAGCAGACCAGGGGTGGATGGAAACACCATATATTTT.